This T cell receptor (beta chain) was captured in a study of T cells in Graves' hyperthyroidism and ophthalmopathy. The V gene lost 2 bases and the J gene lost 9 bases, with 11 bases spanning the gap. From germline, CDR1 is MNHEY and CDR2 SVGEGT. The CDR3 sequence is 13 residues long. Amplification yielded TCR beta CDR3 regions, with RNA transcripts as the source. The HTBI primer set was used in a first-round RT-PCR of the TCR CDR3. TCRdb re-called the multiplex PCR reads through MiXCR, storing one row per CDR3 protein. The table lists 300,000 to 400,000 distinct CDR3 sequences, 14% of them singletons, with 20% in the top ten. This clonotype was seen only a few times.

This chain links TRBV6-2 or TRBV6-3 with TRBJ2-1; no clear D gene. This receptor was obtained from a woman aged 25 to 39 with Graves' ophthalmopathy. The sequencing input was blood. CDR3 amino acids: CASSYVGLGEQFF. CDR3 DNA: TGTGCCAGCAGTTACGTAGGCTTAGGTGAGCAGTTCTTC.